This note documents a single TCR beta chain sequence. Its antigen remains unidentified. Base-call qualities are not available, and no considerably larger clone is one nucleotide away. The sample's treatment or condition label, in plain terms: in vitro stimulation with specific CMV peptide epitopes to enrich CMV-specific T cells. These data are taken from a study of T cell repertoires in cytomegalovirus infection (dated by TCRdb to the late 2010s). With respect to the entire study: Peptide stimulations targeted recently identified HLA-C-restricted CMV epitopes, whose presentation resists viral immunomodulation, together with well-studied HLA-B-restricted epitopes. Donor HLA type was relevant to the analysis, as public TCR beta signatures indicated carriage of CMV infection together with the matching HLA type.

The investigation overall reported the following: The ex vivo response was dominated by HLA-C-restricted CMV-specific TCR beta clonotypes, which also provided the single most frequent clonotype in two of eight donors. Cumulative frequency of public TCR beta family members discriminated carriers of CMV infection plus the relevant HLA type in this cohort and an independent approximately 370-donor cohort.

The listed sequencing device is Illumina HiSeq 1500. TCRdb trimmed public reads at Q25 via fastp, called clones via MiXCR and kept in-frame beta chains. Each CDR3 protein appears once, grouped with its most common genes and DNA. In all, the sample holds around 710,000 distinct CDR3 sequences, and under 35% of those were seen once. In total, the top ten clones hold about 12% of the sample. The material sequenced was cultured CD8+ T cells from PBMCs, taken from culture after CMV antigen stimulation. The receptor comes from a human donor in good health (CMV status not recorded). Some clones in this sample may be carry-over from other donors' samples.

The nucleotide sequence is given as TGTGCCAGTAGTCCGGGGAGGGGCGACTATGGCTACACCTTC. Translated, it gives CASSPGRGDYGYTF. Rearrangement joined TRBV19 to TRBJ1-2; a weak D assignment points to TRBD1 (5 bases agree). Per the germline V gene (reference sequence), LNHDA is the CDR1 and SQIVND is the CDR2. V is clipped by 5 bases and J by 3 bases, and the sequence between their germline boundaries is 13 bases long. Counted from cysteine to phenylalanine, this CDR3 has 14 amino acids. CDR3 DNA is the only sequence kept; it has 42 bases, read in frame from the first base.